A selection of T cell receptor beta chains follows, all from one sample in a study of a mutant IDH1 vaccine in newly diagnosed glioma. Method: immunoSEQ multiplex PCR; TCRdb's copy keeps in-frame clones and lacks some. The sample lists about 68,000 clones, less than 90% occurring once. For these receptors, no antigen is known. This material consisted of PBMCs, taken from a glioma patient whose treatment included an IDH1 peptide vaccine. The receptor source for this set is a man between 18 and 29 years old with glioma. CDR3s include the opening cysteine and the closing phenylalanine or tryptophan. A D gene is named only where the DNA matches it firmly. Where a row states a size, it is once, few, many or the class of an expanded clone; other rows omit it.

j_call | cdr3_length | d_call | clone_size | v_call | cdr3_aa | cdr3_nt
TRBJ2-2 | 16 | - | - | TRBV6-6 | CASSRRGVTNTGELFF | TGTGCCAGCAGCCGCCGGGGAGTTACAAACACCGGGGAGCTGTTTTTT
TRBJ1-6 | 13 | TRBD1 | - | TRBV7-6 | CASSIDRVQPLHF | TGTGCCAGCAGCATAGACAGGGTTCAACCCCTCCACTTT
TRBJ2-1 | 15 | TRBD2 | - | TRBV14 | CASSQLAGPYNEQFF | TGTGCCAGCAGCCAACTAGCGGGGCCCTACAATGAGCAGTTCTTC
TRBJ2-1 | 14 | - | - | TRBV30 | CAWRQPLGPREQFF | TGTGCCTGGAGACAACCACTAGGGCCCCGTGAGCAGTTCTTC
TRBJ2-7 | 16 | - | - | TRBV9 | CASSVEIQGELAEQYF | TGTGCCAGCAGCGTAGAAATACAAGGGGAGTTGGCCGAGCAGTACTTC
TRBJ1-2 | 14 | TRBD1 | once | TRBV2 | CASSAGQGDYGYTF | TGTGCCAGCAGTGCGGGACAGGGGGACTATGGCTACACCTTC
TRBJ2-1 | 14 | TRBD2 | - | TRBV6-5 | CASSYAGARDEQFF | TGTGCCAGCAGTTATGCGGGAGCTAGGGATGAGCAGTTCTTC
TRBJ1-1 | 14 | - | - | TRBV10-3 | CAISGGPMNTEAFF | TGTGCCATCAGTGGGGGACCGATGAACACTGAAGCTTTCTTT
TRBJ1-2 | 14 | TRBD1 | - | TRBV30 | CAWRRTGANYGYTF | TGTGCCTGGAGGAGGACAGGTGCTAACTATGGCTACACCTTC
TRBJ1-1 | 14 | - | - | TRBV18 | CASSQAIMNTEAFF | TGTGCCAGCTCCCAGGCCATCATGAACACTGAAGCTTTCTTT
TRBJ1-1 | 13 | - | few | TRBV5-1 | CASSLAVQSEAFF | TGCGCCAGCAGCTTGGCAGTGCAATCCGAAGCTTTCTTT
TRBJ2-7 | 13 | - | - | TRBV7-8 | CASSLASLYEQYF | TGTGCCAGCAGCTTAGCCTCGCTTTACGAGCAGTACTTC
TRBJ2-5 | 16 | TRBD1 | - | TRBV5-1 | CASSSYRGRGEETQYF | TGCGCCAGCAGCTCGTACAGGGGGCGAGGCGAAGAGACCCAGTACTTC
TRBJ1-5 | 14 | - | - | TRBV11-2 | CASSLSQSYQPQHF | TGTGCCAGCAGCTTGAGTCAGAGCTATCAGCCCCAGCATTTT
TRBJ2-3 | 15 | - | - | TRBV11-1 | CASSLARTRTDTQYF | TGTGCCAGCAGCTTAGCTCGGACTCGCACAGATACGCAGTATTTT
TRBJ1-5 | 13 | - | - | TRBV19 | CASTSGGFQPQHF | TGTGCCAGTACCTCCGGAGGGTTTCAGCCCCAGCATTTT
TRBJ2-7 | 14 | - | once | TRBV7-9 | CASSSTALDYEQYF | TGTGCCAGCAGCTCGACAGCTCTCGACTACGAGCAGTACTTC
TRBJ1-3 | 15 | - | - | TRBV9 | CASSVGGTPGNTIYF | TGTGCCAGCAGCGTTGGTGGCACGCCTGGAAACACCATATATTTT
TRBJ1-1 | 11 | - | once | TRBV10-3 | CAISGNTEAFF | TGTGCCATCAGTGGGAACACTGAAGCTTTCTTT
TRBJ1-5 | 17 | - | - | TRBV7-9 | CASSSRGGAKYNQPQHF | TGTGCCAGCAGTTCACGGGGGGGGGCGAAGTACAATCAGCCCCAGCATTTT
TRBJ2-5 | 11 | - | - | TRBV5-4 | CASGRGETQYF | TGTGCCAGCGGTCGAGGGGAGACCCAGTACTTC
TRBJ1-1 | 15 | TRBD1 | - | TRBV7-2 | CASSLAGQPYTEAFF | TGTGCCAGCAGCTTAGCGGGACAGCCCTACACTGAAGCTTTCTTT
TRBJ1-1 | 15 | - | few | TRBV7-8 | CASSLAQGYNTEAFF | TGTGCCAGCAGCTTAGCGCAGGGGTATAACACTGAAGCTTTCTTT
TRBJ1-1 | 16 | - | once | TRBV9 | CASSPTGQVMNTEAFF | TGTGCCAGCAGCCCAACAGGGCAAGTTATGAACACTGAAGCTTTCTTT
TRBJ2-7 | 14 | - | - | TRBV4-2 | CASSQDQGSYEQYF | TGTGCCAGCAGCCAAGATCAAGGGTCCTACGAGCAGTACTTC
TRBJ1-1 | 14 | - | few | TRBV18 | CASSPGRMNTEAFF | TGTGCCAGCTCACCTGGGCGGATGAACACTGAAGCTTTCTTT
TRBJ2-1 | 15 | TRBD2 | - | TRBV5-1 | CASRREGGAGSEQFF | TGCGCCAGCAGACGAGAGGGAGGGGCCGGTTCTGAGCAGTTCTTC
TRBJ2-5 | 15 | TRBD1 | - | TRBV9 | CASSPRGQAVETQYF | TGTGCCAGCAGCCCCAGGGGGCAAGCGGTGGAGACCCAGTACTTC
TRBJ2-7 | 14 | TRBD1 | - | TRBV4-1 | CASSPRTGDYEQYF | TGCGCCAGCAGCCCTCGGACAGGGGACTACGAGCAGTACTTC
TRBJ2-7 | 13 | - | - | TRBV4-3 | CASSQDRGLGVNF | TGCGCCAGCAGCCAAGACAGGGGACTTGGGGTGAACTTC
TRBJ1-5 | 14 | TRBD1 | - | TRBV30 | CAWSVGQGYQPQHF | TGTGCCTGGAGTGTGGGACAGGGCTATCAGCCCCAGCATTTT
TRBJ2-7 | 12 | - | - | TRBV7-2 | CASSFIHYEQYF | TGTGCCAGCAGCTTTATCCACTACGAGCAGTACTTC
TRBJ1-1 | 14 | - | - | TRBV4-1 | CASSPRQAGPEAFF | TGCGCCAGCAGCCCCAGACAGGCTGGTCCTGAAGCTTTCTTT
TRBJ2-3 | 14 | TRBD1 | - | TRBV18 | CASSGTGRTDTQYF | TGTGCCAGCTCCGGGACAGGTCGGACAGATACGCAGTATTTT
TRBJ2-2 | 14 | - | - | TRBV5-4 | CASSLVGAAGELFF | TGTGCCAGCAGCTTGGTCGGGGCAGCCGGGGAGCTGTTTTTT
TRBJ1-5 | 13 | - | - | TRBV6-1 | CASTWGGNQPQHF | TGTGCCAGCACATGGGGAGGGAATCAGCCCCAGCATTTT
TRBJ1-2 | 15 | TRBD1 | - | TRBV6-1 | CASSERDRQPYGYTF | TGTGCCAGCAGTGAACGGGACAGGCAACCCTATGGCTACACCTTC
TRBJ1-2 | 13 | TRBD1 | - | TRBV18 | CASSPSRQGGYTF | TGTGCCAGCTCACCATCACGACAGGGAGGCTACACCTTC
TRBJ2-6 | 13 | - | - | TRBV18 | CASSLAGANVLTF | TGTGCCAGCTCACTGGCTGGGGCCAACGTCCTGACTTTC
TRBJ1-4 | 16 | - | once | TRBV7-9 | CASSLMVSGTNEKLFF | TGTGCCAGCAGCCTAATGGTGTCCGGGACTAATGAAAAACTGTTTTTT
TRBJ1-1 | 11 | - | - | TRBV20-1 | CSAASTGEAFF | TGCAGTGCTGCCTCAACAGGAGAAGCTTTCTTT
TRBJ2-7 | 15 | TRBD2 | - | TRBV15 | CATSRGGTSGYEQYF | TGTGCCACCAGCAGGGGGGGGACTAGCGGCTACGAGCAGTACTTC
TRBJ1-4 | 12 | - | once | TRBV4-3 | CASSQEVGKLFF | TGCGCCAGCAGCCAAGAAGTCGGAAAACTGTTTTTT
TRBJ1-4 | 14 | - | - | TRBV19 | CASSIDGDNEKLFF | TGTGCCAGTAGCATCGACGGAGATAATGAAAAACTGTTTTTT
TRBJ1-2 | 14 | TRBD1 | - | TRBV28 | CASSLQGDYYGYTF | TGTGCCAGCAGTTTGCAGGGGGACTACTATGGCTACACCTTC
TRBJ2-7 | 13 | TRBD1 | - | TRBV6-1 | CASRKQGINEQYF | TGTGCCAGCAGGAAACAGGGGATCAACGAGCAGTACTTC
TRBJ2-7 | 13 | - | - | TRBV19 | CASSFRQNYEQYF | TGTGCCAGTAGTTTCCGACAGAACTACGAGCAGTACTTC
TRBJ2-7 | 15 | TRBD1 | - | TRBV18 | CASSPSTGRGYEQYF | TGTGCCAGCTCACCATCGACAGGGCGAGGGTACGAGCAGTACTTC